These T cell receptor beta chains were read from a single sample in a study of blood T cell repertoires in COVID-19. The method was immunoSEQ multiplex PCR; TCRdb's version includes in-frame clones alone and lacks a portion of them. The sample holds 25,000 to 35,000 clones, about 78% seen once. The sequencing input was peripheral blood. The receptor set was obtained from a boy aged 2 to 10 with active or convalescent COVID-19. The CDR3 runs from the conserved cysteine through the conserved F or W. A D gene is named only where the DNA matches it firmly. Only part of the rows carry a size: once, few, many, or a class if the clone is expanded.

size: few
V: TRBV5-1
D: TRBD1
J: TRBJ2-3
CDR3: CASKTGGTDTQYF
DNA: TGCGCCAGCAAGACAGGGGGAACAGATACGCAGTATTTT

size: few
V: TRBV28
D: -
J: TRBJ1-2
CDR3: CASRPSDFYGYTF
DNA: TGTGCCAGCAGACCAAGCGATTTCTATGGCTACACCTTC

size: -
V: TRBV19
D: TRBD1
J: TRBJ1-5
CDR3: CASRTGRNQPQHF
DNA: TGTGCCAGCCGGACAGGGAGGAATCAGCCCCAGCATTTT

size: many
V: TRBV27
D: -
J: TRBJ1-5
CDR3: CASSPEFDGLGPQHF
DNA: TGTGCCAGCAGTCCCGAGTTCGACGGACTCGGGCCCCAGCATTTT

size: once
V: TRBV3-1/TRBV3-2
D: TRBD2
J: TRBJ2-1
CDR3: CASSLPGLAGGRNEQFF
DNA: TGTGCCAGCAGCCTTCCGGGACTAGCGGGGGGGCGCAATGAGCAGTTCTTC

size: -
V: TRBV14
D: TRBD2
J: TRBJ2-7
CDR3: CASSQELAGVREQYF
DNA: TGTGCCAGCAGCCAAGAGCTAGCGGGAGTAAGGGAGCAGTACTTC

size: -
V: TRBV5-8
D: TRBD1
J: TRBJ1-5
CDR3: CASSYRTGLFNQPQHF
DNA: TGTGCCAGCAGCTACAGGACAGGGTTATTCAATCAGCCCCAGCATTTT

size: once
V: TRBV6-2/TRBV6-3
D: -
J: TRBJ2-1
CDR3: CASSFQSLDEQFF
DNA: TGTGCCAGCAGTTTCCAGTCCCTGGATGAGCAGTTCTTC

size: few
V: TRBV6-5
D: TRBD1
J: TRBJ1-6
CDR3: CASSFGQGLDSPLHF
DNA: TGTGCCAGCAGTTTCGGACAGGGCCTAGATTCACCCCTCCACTTT

size: -
V: TRBV14
D: -
J: TRBJ1-6
CDR3: CASRLVDNSPLHF
DNA: TGTGCCAGCCGTCTAGTTGATAATTCACCCCTCCACTTT

size: -
V: TRBV6-5
D: -
J: TRBJ1-2
CDR3: CASSYSSDNYGYTF
DNA: TGTGCCAGCAGTTACTCGAGCGATAACTATGGCTACACCTTC

size: once
V: TRBV6-5
D: -
J: TRBJ1-2
CDR3: CASSPGSGASGYTF
DNA: TGTGCCAGCAGCCCGGGCAGCGGGGCGAGTGGCTACACCTTC

size: few
V: TRBV6-2/TRBV6-3
D: -
J: TRBJ1-5
CDR3: CASSNPGTPHQPQHF
DNA: TGTGCCAGCAGTAACCCAGGGACACCCCATCAGCCCCAGCATTTT

size: few
V: TRBV6-5
D: -
J: TRBJ1-5
CDR3: CASRAGGLDNQPQHF
DNA: TGTGCCAGCAGGGCGGGGGGCTTGGACAATCAGCCCCAGCATTTT

size: -
V: TRBV7-8
D: -
J: TRBJ1-1
CDR3: CASSLVRFMNTEAFF
DNA: TGTGCCAGCAGCTTAGTGAGGTTTATGAACACTGAAGCTTTCTTT

size: -
V: TRBV13
D: TRBD2
J: TRBJ2-3
CDR3: CASSLKSSGIRADTQYF
DNA: TGTGCCAGCAGCCTGAAGTCTAGCGGGATCCGTGCAGATACGCAGTATTTT

size: -
V: TRBV15
D: TRBD2
J: TRBJ2-1
CDR3: CATSGGVGRYNEQFF
DNA: TGTGCCACCAGCGGGGGGGTAGGGAGGTACAATGAGCAGTTCTTC

size: -
V: TRBV30
D: -
J: TRBJ1-3
CDR3: CAWSVQGASSGNTIYF
DNA: TGTGCCTGGAGTGTTCAAGGGGCCTCCTCTGGAAACACCATATATTTT

size: many
V: TRBV4-2
D: -
J: TRBJ1-5
CDR3: CASSQVAGMDQPQHF
DNA: TGTGCCAGCAGCCAAGTTGCAGGGATGGATCAGCCCCAGCATTTT

size: -
V: TRBV4-1
D: -
J: TRBJ1-5
CDR3: CASSQGQGGNSNQPQHF
DNA: TGCGCCAGCAGCCAGGGGCAGGGCGGGAATAGCAATCAGCCCCAGCATTTT

size: -
V: TRBV6-5
D: TRBD2
J: TRBJ2-7
CDR3: CASKGGTTYEQYF
DNA: TGTGCCAGCAAAGGCGGGACTACCTACGAGCAGTACTTC

size: -
V: TRBV29-1
D: TRBD1
J: TRBJ1-4
CDR3: CSVEKTGRNEKLFF
DNA: TGCAGCGTTGAGAAGACAGGGCGCAATGAAAAACTGTTTTTT

size: -
V: TRBV11-2
D: -
J: TRBJ1-1
CDR3: CASSWGGAWAEAFF
DNA: TGTGCCAGCAGCTGGGGGGGGGCCTGGGCTGAAGCTTTCTTT

size: -
V: TRBV4-1
D: -
J: TRBJ1-6
CDR3: CASSPGPLGADNSPLHF
DNA: TGCGCCAGCAGCCCTGGGCCCCTTGGGGCCGATAATTCACCCCTCCACTTT

size: -
V: TRBV20-1
D: TRBD1
J: TRBJ1-5
CDR3: CSASTGDGQPQHF
DNA: TGCAGTGCGAGTACAGGGGATGGGCAGCCCCAGCATTTT

size: -
V: TRBV6-2/TRBV6-3
D: TRBD2
J: TRBJ2-1
CDR3: CASSSVGLAVEQFF
DNA: TGTGCCAGCAGTTCCGTTGGACTAGCGGTTGAGCAGTTCTTC

size: -
V: TRBV5-6
D: -
J: TRBJ2-3
CDR3: CASSLPADTQYF
DNA: TGTGCCAGCAGCTTGCCCGCAGATACGCAGTATTTT

size: few
V: TRBV7-9
D: TRBD1
J: TRBJ2-6
CDR3: CAMKIGTATNVLTF
DNA: TGTGCCATGAAGATCGGGACAGCAACCAACGTCCTGACTTTC

size: -
V: TRBV28
D: -
J: TRBJ1-1
CDR3: CASSAGQNTEAFF
DNA: TGTGCCAGCAGTGCAGGGCAGAACACTGAAGCTTTCTTT

size: -
V: TRBV9
D: -
J: TRBJ2-6
CDR3: CASSVEPASGANVLTF
DNA: TGTGCCAGCAGCGTAGAGCCCGCCTCTGGGGCCAACGTCCTGACTTTC

size: -
V: TRBV29-1
D: -
J: TRBJ2-1
CDR3: CSVESNSYNEQFF
DNA: TGCAGCGTTGAAAGCAACTCCTACAATGAGCAGTTCTTC

size: -
V: TRBV18
D: TRBD2
J: TRBJ2-3
CDR3: CASSPVLAGAGDTQYF
DNA: TGTGCCAGCTCACCAGTCCTAGCGGGAGCAGGGGATACGCAGTATTTT

size: -
V: TRBV10-2
D: -
J: TRBJ1-5
CDR3: CASSEGGGQPQHF
DNA: TGCGCCAGCAGTGAAGGAGGAGGTCAGCCCCAGCATTTT

size: -
V: TRBV27
D: -
J: TRBJ2-3
CDR3: CASSLFGGTDTQYF
DNA: TGTGCCAGCAGTTTATTCGGGGGCACAGATACGCAGTATTTT

size: few
V: TRBV4-1
D: -
J: TRBJ2-3
CDR3: CASSQERRNTQYF
DNA: TGCGCCAGCAGCCAAGAGAGGAGAAATACGCAGTATTTT

size: once
V: TRBV6-5
D: TRBD1
J: TRBJ1-2
CDR3: CASRTTGGDAGYTF
DNA: TGTGCCAGCAGGACCACAGGGGGCGATGCTGGCTACACCTTC

size: -
V: TRBV3-1/TRBV3-2
D: -
J: TRBJ2-4
CDR3: CASSPHPGGLAKNIQYF
DNA: TGTGCCAGCAGCCCGCATCCGGGTGGACTAGCCAAAAACATTCAGTACTTC

size: -
V: TRBV30
D: -
J: TRBJ1-1
CDR3: CAWSGRRRAFF
DNA: TGTGCCTGGAGTGGTAGAAGGCGGGCTTTCTTT

size: -
V: TRBV3-1/TRBV3-2
D: TRBD2
J: TRBJ2-5
CDR3: CASRVTSGSKETQYF
DNA: TGTGCCAGCAGAGTGACTAGCGGGAGTAAAGAGACCCAGTACTTC

size: -
V: TRBV28
D: -
J: TRBJ2-7
CDR3: CASSLYGREQYF
DNA: TGTGCCAGCAGTTTATATGGGCGCGAGCAGTACTTC

size: -
V: TRBV14
D: TRBD2
J: TRBJ2-1
CDR3: CASSQLRSSGSLNEQFF
DNA: TGTGCCAGCAGCCAGCTACGAAGTAGCGGGAGTCTAAATGAGCAGTTCTTC

size: -
V: TRBV7-9
D: TRBD1
J: TRBJ2-7
CDR3: CASSGQGVSYEQYF
DNA: TGTGCCAGCAGCGGACAGGGGGTTTCCTACGAGCAGTACTTC

size: -
V: TRBV7-2
D: TRBD1
J: TRBJ2-5
CDR3: CASSLGGRTGQETQYF
DNA: TGTGCCAGCAGCTTAGGGGGTAGGACAGGGCAAGAGACCCAGTACTTC

size: -
V: TRBV7-9
D: -
J: TRBJ1-1
CDR3: CASSFSAAAEAFF
DNA: TGTGCCAGCAGCTTCTCCGCGGCGGCTGAAGCTTTCTTT

size: -
V: TRBV6-1
D: -
J: TRBJ1-4
CDR3: CASSEGRWGSRIGANEKLFF
DNA: TGTGCCAGCAGTGAAGGGAGGTGGGGATCTAGAATCGGGGCTAATGAAAAACTGTTTTTT

size: once
V: TRBV19
D: TRBD2
J: TRBJ2-2
CDR3: CASSTSGRANTGELFF
DNA: TGTGCCAGTAGTACTAGCGGGAGGGCGAACACCGGGGAGCTGTTTTTT

size: -
V: TRBV6-5
D: -
J: TRBJ2-2
CDR3: CAIRGRGATGELFF
DNA: TGTGCCATCCGGGGGAGGGGGGCCACCGGGGAGCTGTTTTTT

size: -
V: TRBV6-6
D: TRBD1
J: TRBJ2-5
CDR3: CASSLRPRTGGLETQYF
DNA: TGTGCCAGCAGTCTTCGACCCCGGACAGGGGGACTAGAGACCCAGTACTTC

size: -
V: TRBV2
D: -
J: TRBJ1-2
CDR3: CASSAVAVNYGYTF
DNA: TGTGCCAGCAGTGCGGTAGCAGTTAACTATGGCTACACCTTC

size: -
V: TRBV4-1
D: -
J: TRBJ2-7
CDR3: CASSQDWAGLEQYF
DNA: TGCGCCAGCAGCCAAGACTGGGCAGGTCTCGAGCAGTACTTC

size: many
V: TRBV27
D: -
J: TRBJ2-1
CDR3: CASSSVSNEQFF
DNA: TGTGCCAGCAGTTCCGTATCGAATGAGCAGTTCTTC

size: -
V: TRBV29-1
D: -
J: TRBJ2-2
CDR3: CSVRAFTGELFF
DNA: TGCAGCGTCAGGGCCTTCACCGGGGAGCTGTTTTTT

size: -
V: TRBV19
D: TRBD2
J: TRBJ2-1
CDR3: CASRYGGGPYEQFF
DNA: TGTGCCAGTAGATACGGGGGAGGGCCCTATGAGCAGTTCTTC

size: -
V: TRBV5-1
D: -
J: TRBJ2-1
CDR3: CASSRSEGFNEQFF
DNA: TGCGCCAGCAGCCGGTCAGAGGGCTTCAATGAGCAGTTCTTC

size: once
V: TRBV7-9
D: -
J: TRBJ2-3
CDR3: CASSLERNTGTDTQYF
DNA: TGTGCCAGCAGCTTAGAACGAAACACCGGCACAGATACGCAGTATTTT

size: few
V: TRBV7-2
D: TRBD1
J: TRBJ1-2
CDR3: CASSLATTGDGYGYTF
DNA: TGTGCCAGCAGCTTAGCGACGACAGGGGACGGGTATGGCTACACCTTC

size: few
V: TRBV3-1/TRBV3-2
D: TRBD1
J: TRBJ1-5
CDR3: CASSQRGGQGNQPQHF
DNA: TGTGCCAGCAGCCAAAGGGGCGGACAGGGCAATCAGCCCCAGCATTTT